A selection of T cell receptor beta chains follows, all from one sample in a study of T cell responses to AZD1222 COVID-19 vaccine. Sequencing used immunoSEQ multiplex PCR; TCRdb keeps in-frame clones, though not all of them. The sample holds some 99,000 clones, around nine tenths seen once. The sequenced sample was peripheral blood, obtained 28 days after the second AZD1222 dose. Receptors were obtained from an adult who received the AZD1222 COVID-19 vaccine. Each CDR3 is given with its conserved first and last residue. D genes are given only for firm matches. Clone size is given for some rows only: seen once, a few or many times, or a class if the clone is expanded.

D gene	clone size	V gene	J gene	CDR3 DNA	CDR3 protein
TRBD1	.	TRBV12-5	TRBJ2-2	TGTGCTAGCGGGCTTATGACAGGGCCCACCGGGGAGCTGTTTTTT	CASGLMTGPTGELFF
TRBD2	.	TRBV27	TRBJ2-7	TGTGCCAGCTCGACTAGCAGATCCTACGAGCAGTACTTC	CASSTSRSYEQYF
.	.	TRBV28	TRBJ2-7	TGTGCCAGCAGCCAAGACAGATACGAGCAGTACTTC	CASSQDRYEQYF
.	.	TRBV6-2/TRBV6-3	TRBJ1-3	TGTGCCAGCAGTTATCTCGGGACAAGTGGAAACACCATATATTTT	CASSYLGTSGNTIYF
.	few	TRBV19	TRBJ2-2	TGTGCCAGTAGTATAGTAGAACAGGGTACCGGGGAGCTGTTTTTT	CASSIVEQGTGELFF
.	.	TRBV5-8	TRBJ1-6	TGTGCCAGCAGCTTGAGGGAAGGGGCTAATTCACCCCTCCACTTT	CASSLREGANSPLHF
TRBD1	.	TRBV3-1/TRBV3-2	TRBJ2-5	TGTGCCAGCAGCCTTCAGGGGGCAGAGACCCAGTACTTC	CASSLQGAETQYF
.	.	TRBV30	TRBJ2-1	TGTGCCTGGAGACTTCCCAATGAGCAGTTCTTC	CAWRLPNEQFF
.	.	TRBV3-1/TRBV3-2	TRBJ1-6	TGTGCCAGCAGCCAAGTCCAAGGGATATCACCCCTCCACTTT	CASSQVQGISPLHF
.	.	TRBV5-1	TRBJ2-1	TGCGCCAGCAGCTTGGTCAAGGATAGTGAGCAGTTCTTC	CASSLVKDSEQFF
.	.	TRBV14	TRBJ2-3	TGTGCCAGCAGCCAAATCCGTCGGGCCTCCACAGATACGCAGTATTTT	CASSQIRRASTDTQYF
.	.	TRBV28	TRBJ1-2	TGTGCCAGCACCGACCGGCCTGGCGGCTACACCTTC	CASTDRPGGYTF
.	few	TRBV19	TRBJ1-4	TGTGCCACAAACCGGGACTCAACTAATGAAAAACTGTTTTTT	CATNRDSTNEKLFF
TRBD2	.	TRBV27	TRBJ2-1	TGTGCCAGTTGCGGGAGAGGAGCCTACAATGAGCAGTTCTTC	CASCGRGAYNEQFF